The subject of this entry is one T cell receptor (beta chain). Its antigen remains unidentified. No much larger clone is present one base from it, and per-base qualities are unavailable. The sample belongs to a study of blood T cell repertoires in COVID-19 (dated by TCRdb to 2020 to 2022). Regarding the study in general: Collaborator samples came from the United States, Italy and Spain and covered acute and convalescent phases of COVID-19. Sample metadata almost always included a de-identified subject ID, COVID-19 status, age in years and sex. The material from the prospective study consisted of cDNA or gDNA derived from T cells, B-cell-depleted T cells, or PBMCs. Samples came from the ongoing ImmuneRACE study (first 160 participants) plus 1,254 subjects from 6 global collaborators. The dataset comprised deeply sampled blood TCRbeta repertoires from subjects exposed to, actively infected with, or recovered from COVID-19. Where available, HLA class I and class II types were taken from metadata supplied by the sample provider and were not determined by assay-based typing. The repertoires were released in a freely available public database intended as a resource for research on the immune response to SARS-CoV-2. The full study reports these points: Clinical and demographic metadata were provided uncurated, with the amount varying by source and participant.

One collaborating source in Seattle enrolled patients during active infection and followed them longitudinally through the course of disease. Collaborating institutions collected whole blood in K2EDTA tubes following their own protocols. For TCRbeta analysis, collaborator samples were shipped as frozen whole blood, as isolated PBMCs, or as DNA extracted from either sample type. The immunoSEQ Assay, a bias-controlled multiplex PCR, was used to amplify TCRbeta CDR3 regions from genomic DNA. In the original analysis: The number of nucleated cells in each sample was estimated from the amplification of reference gene primers within the assay. To quantify the absolute abundance of each unique TCRbeta CDR3 rearrangement, sequence reads were collapsed and filtered. For each sample, productive Simpson clonality was calculated as the square root of Simpson's diversity index over productive rearrangements. The immuneACCESS repertoire file appears here via TCRdb, limited to in-frame rearrangements. These files lack a portion of the clones; in checked studies, under half of the deficit traces to unresolved V genes, and the cause of the others is not known. V and J calls and clone size are copied from that table; D and trimming were computed from the DNA. The sample includes 70,000 to 95,000 clones, with roughly 80% observed a single time. The ten largest account for just over 35% of the sample.

The source is a man in his 60s with COVID-19, enrolled during active disease. What was sequenced was peripheral blood.

Here is the DNA: TGTGCCAGCAGTTGGGACAGGGGTACGCAGTATTTT. Its protein product is CASSWDRGTQYF. Recombination joined TRBV28 with TRBJ2-3, with 10 bases in between that match TRBD1. CDR1 MDHEN and CDR2 SYDVKM were looked up in the germline V gene. Ends trimmed: V by 4 bases, J by 8 bases; bases unmatched to a gene: 0. Taken from cysteine to phenylalanine, the CDR3 has 12 residues. Only CDR3 DNA remains: 36 bases, in frame from the first base.